This paragraph reports one TCR beta chain. The antigen is unknown. The data stem from a study of shared clonotypes between healthy human individuals. Whole-study context: A few men and a couple of women, aged 18 to 49, were donors. Each donor's CD8 memory used one plate, CD8 naive two, each CD4 subset three. Study-wide results and limits: Compared with memory subsets, naive subsets generally had larger estimated richness.

CD45RO-negative, CCR7-positively selected cells formed the naive CD8 fraction, excluding terminally differentiated effector memory CD45RA+ cells. Per the germline V gene, CDR1 is LGHNA and CDR2 is YNFKEQ. V lost 3 bases and J 5 bases, leaving 22 bases between the germline ends. CDR3 length: 17 amino acids. Assay used: immunoSEQ multiplex PCR; TCRdb lists only in-frame clones, some missing. The data contain roughly 2.1 million clones, about 93% of them seen just once; the ten biggest clones take up under 2%. The rearrangement joins TRBV4-2 to TRBJ1-2, with unresolved D. The sequenced material came from naive CD8+ T cells from PBMCs. The sequence derives from a man between 18 and 29 years old in good health. Some clones in this sample may be carry-over from other donors' samples. As DNA, the CDR3 is TGTGCCAGCAGCCAGGGTCGACGGCTCCGAGATCTATATGGCTACACCTTC. Translating gives CASSQGRRLRDLYGYTF.